The 27 T cell receptor beta chains below were found in one sample sequenced in a study of blood T cell repertoires in COVID-19. Only in-frame clones appear in the TCRdb table, and some are missing; sequencing was by immunoSEQ multiplex PCR. The top ten hold around 18% of the sample, which has 200,000 to 250,000 clones, around four fifths seen once. The sample was peripheral blood. These receptors were collected from a woman over 75 with active or convalescent COVID-19.

This sequence joins TRBV9 and TRBJ1-3; 7 bases fit TRBD1. CDR1 and CDR2 from the germline V gene are SGDLS and YYNGEE. The V and J ends lost 4 bases and 2 bases, in that order; junction bases with no gene match: 6. This CDR3 comprises 15 residues. The CDR3 sequence: CASSTRDRTGNTIYF. Here the CDR3 DNA reads TGTGCCAGCAGCACCCGGGACAGAACTGGAAACACCATATATTTT.

In this sample, this clone turned up once. V and J are TRBV29-1 and TRBJ2-7; 7 bases are a match to TRBD2. Germline-derived CDR1 and CDR2 are SQVTM and ANQGSEA. The CDR3 is made up of 13 amino acids. V shed 5 bases and J 6 bases; nucleotides not matched to a gene: 10. CDR3: CSVMSSGYLEQYF. The CDR3 DNA sequence: TGCAGCGTTATGTCTAGCGGCTACCTCGAGCAGTACTTC.

The chain is built from TRBV28 and TRBJ1-1, with TRBD1 matching over 7 bases. The V and J ends lost 3 bases and 4 bases, in that order; junction bases with no gene match: 8. The CDR3 runs 15 residues. CDR1 and CDR2 (germline): MDHEN, SYDVKM. The CDR3: CASSFPNRGGTEAFF. The CDR3 DNA reads TGTGCCAGCAGTTTTCCAAACAGGGGAGGCACTGAAGCTTTCTTT.

This clone has a handful of counts. The J gene is TRBJ2-7, the V gene TRBV13; a weak D match, TRBD1 (5 bases). Germline CDR1 and CDR2: PRHDT and FYEKMQ (reference sequence). V dropped 2 bases and J dropped 5 bases, with 13 bases sitting between them. The CDR3 totals 14 residues. The CDR3 reads CASSLRGIRNEQYF. The CDR3 coding sequence is TGTGCCAGCAGCTTAAGGGGTATCAGGAACGAGCAGTACTTC.

V is TRBV18 and J is TRBJ1-5, with 7 bases lining up with TRBD1. V dropped 3 bases and J dropped 4; count of bases not matched to a gene: 6. CDR3 size: 15 residues. CDR1 and CDR2 (germline): KGHSH, LQKENI. Written as DNA, the CDR3 is TGTGCCAGCTCACCCGGGGACAGAAAAAATCAGCCCCAGCATTTT. Translated, it gives CASSPGDRKNQPQHF. The full variable domain, with the rest looked up from reference TRBV18 and TRBJ1-5, is NAGVMQNPRHLVRRRGQEARLRCSPMKGHSHVYWYRQLPEEGLKFMVYLQKENIIDESGMPKERFSAEFPKEGPSILRIQQVVRGDSAAYFCASSPGDRKNQPQHFGDGTRLSIL.

This sequence joins TRBV12-3 or TRBV12-4 and TRBJ1-3, with a weak D call TRBD1 (5 bases). The V gene lost 1 base and the J gene lost 7 bases, with 8 bases spanning the gap. The CDR3 extends over 13 amino acids. CDR3 DNA: TGTGCCAGCAGTTTAGGGGGGGTGAACACCATATATTTT. This gives the protein CASSLGGVNTIYF.

The chain couples TRBV2 to TRBJ2-3; D is uncertain. CDR3 size: 15 residues. V dropped 5 bases and J dropped 0 bases, with 12 bases sitting between them. Per germline, CDR1 SNHLY and CDR2 FYNNEI. CDR3 DNA sequence: TGTGCCAGCAGTAACAGAGATTTTAGCACAGATACGCAGTATTTT. This encodes CASSNRDFSTDTQYF.

V gene TRBV11-2 combines with J gene TRBJ1-1; tentative D call: TRBD1 (6 bases). The V and J ends lost 5 bases and 7 bases respectively, with 14 bases between them. Germline CDR1 and CDR2: SGHAT and FQNNGV. The CDR3 sequence is 13 residues long. The chain's CDR3 is CASSPDRRNEAFF. CDR3 DNA: TGTGCCAGCAGCCCAGACAGGCGTAATGAAGCTTTCTTT. Combining the CDR3 with reference TRBV11-2 and TRBJ1-1 gives the whole variable domain EAGVAQSPRYKIIEKRQSVAFWCNPISGHATLYWYQQILGQGPKLLIQFQNNGVVDDSQLPKDRFSAERLKGVDSTLKIQPAKLEDSAVYLCASSPDRRNEAFFGQGTRLTVV.

The J gene is TRBJ1-2, the V gene TRBV2, with D possibly being TRBD1 (6 bases). V was cut by 2 bases and J by 8 bases, with 15 bases left in between. Looked up from germline, CDR1 is SNHLY and CDR2 is FYNNEI. CDR3 length: 14 residues. In DNA, the CDR3 is TGTGCCAGCAGTGAATTGTCAGGGGCTGAAGGCTACACCTTC. It is translated as CASSELSGAEGYTF.

The CDR3, as DNA: TGTGCTAGTGGTTTGGGTGCGGGGGCCAATGAGCAGTTCTTC. It specifies CASGLGAGANEQFF. This chain joins TRBV12-5 and TRBJ2-1, with D perhaps matching TRBD2 (7 bases). The CDR3 contains 14 residues. Germline V gene data show CDR1 as LGHNT and CDR2 as FRNRAP. V lost 1 base and J 6 bases, leaving 10 bases between the germline ends.

The chain employs TRBV9 and TRBJ1-4, with D unclear. CDR1 is SGDLS, CDR2 YYNGEE, per germline. The length of the CDR3 is 14 residues. Trimming removed 4 bases from V and 5 bases from J, with 12 bases in between. The CDR3 bases are TGTGCCAGCAGCCCGAGGCCCAGAAATGAAAAACTGTTTTTT. Amino acid sequence: CASSPRPRNEKLFF.

The chain combines TRBV19 with TRBJ2-1, with 10 bases that match TRBD2. V was clipped by 7 bases and J by 8 bases; unmatched bases: 11. The CDR3 loop spans 15 amino acids. Germline-derived CDR1 and CDR2 are LNHDA and SQIVND (reference sequence). The CDR3 coding sequence is TGTGCCAGTAATCCACCGGGACTAGCGAGGGATGAGCAGTTCTTC. It encodes CASNPPGLARDEQFF.

This clone was detected a few times. The chain joins TRBV19 to TRBJ1-3; maybe TRBD1 (6 bases). Germline V gives CDR1 LNHDA, CDR2 SQIVND (reference sequence). The germline V and J ends were trimmed by 7 bases and 0 bases, with 13 bases remaining between them. This CDR3 spans 15 amino acids. The CDR3 spells CASKRQAFSGNTIYF. DNA of the CDR3: TGTGCCAGTAAGAGACAGGCGTTCTCTGGAAACACCATATATTTT.

CDR3 coding DNA: TGCAGTGCAACCAGGGTCGAGGGCTACACCTTC. This codes for CSATRVEGYTF. This rearrangement joins TRBV20-1 to TRBJ1-2; D may be TRBD1 (5 bases). CDR1 and CDR2 from the germline V gene are DFQATT and SNEGSKA (reference sequence). CDR3 length: 11 residues. V lost 6 bases to trimming and J lost 8 bases, with 13 bases between them.

The J gene is TRBJ1-1, the V gene TRBV30; D is perhaps TRBD1 (5 bases). This CDR3 has 13 residues. The germline CDR1 and CDR2 sequences are GTSNPN and SVGIG (reference sequence). V dropped 3 bases and J dropped 5 bases, with 13 bases sitting between them. This CDR3 reads CAWSAGGGTEAFF. The CDR3 DNA is TGTGCCTGGAGCGCAGGCGGGGGGACTGAAGCTTTCTTT.

J is TRBJ2-3 and V is TRBV29-1; TRBD2 agrees at 12 bases. Trimming removed 3 bases from V and 0 bases from J; junction bases left unmatched: 10. Germline CDR1 and CDR2: SQVTM and ANQGSEA. The CDR3 length is 18 residues. This CDR3 reads CSVDTGRTSGMSTDTQYF. CDR3 bases: TGCAGCGTTGACACGGGTCGGACTAGCGGGATGAGCACAGATACGCAGTATTTT.

The table lists this clone with a few counts. The J gene is TRBJ1-4, the V gene TRBV28; TRBD1 matches at 7 bases. Germline-derived CDR1 and CDR2 are MDHEN and SYDVKM. This CDR3 comprises 14 residues. V lost 4 bases, J lost 7 bases, and 6 bases stayed unmatched. The CDR3 bases are TGTGCCAGCAGTTCACGACAGGGCGGTGAAAAACTGTTTTTT. Residues: CASSSRQGGEKLFF.

CDR3 nucleotides: TGTGCCTGGAACCGGGATACAGGGTCCTACGAGCAGTACTTC. It encodes CAWNRDTGSYEQYF. This chain connects TRBV30 to TRBJ2-7; TRBD1 might be the D (6 bases). The CDR3 runs to 14 residues. Between the trimmed V and J ends, which lost 4 bases and 1 base, there was a span of 14 bases. Per germline, CDR1 GTSNPN and CDR2 SVGIG (reference sequence).

The chain has TRBV5-1 and TRBJ2-1; TRBD2 aligns across 14 bases. The CDR3 loop spans 15 amino acids. The ends lost 4 bases at V and 6 bases at J; junction bases unmatched: 3. Germline loops: CDR1 SGHRS, CDR2 YFSETQ. The CDR3, as DNA: TGCGCCAGCAGCCAGGGACTAGCGGGAGTCAATGAGCAGTTCTTC. It yields the protein CASSQGLAGVNEQFF.

This clone was counted a single time. The chain has TRBV11-3 and TRBJ2-5; TRBD1 matches 11 bases. CDR3 size: 15 residues. Germline-derived CDR1 and CDR2 are SGHNT and YENEEA. The trim removed 3 bases at V and 4 bases at J, leaving 4 bases unmatched. CDR3 region: CASSLGQGESETQYF. The CDR3 bases are TGTGCCAGCAGCTTGGGACAGGGGGAATCAGAGACCCAGTACTTC.

V gene TRBV9 combines with J gene TRBJ1-6, with 9 bases matching TRBD1. Germline loops: CDR1 SGDLS, CDR2 YYNGEE. Losses at the gene ends were 3 bases for V and 6 bases for J; bases not matched to a gene: 10. This CDR3 contains 17 residues. CDR3 in amino acids: CASSAGPDRGFNSPLHF. CDR3 coding DNA: TGTGCCAGCAGCGCGGGCCCCGACAGGGGGTTTAATTCACCCCTCCACTTT. Looking up the rest from reference TRBV9 and TRBJ1-6 gives the full variable domain: DSGVTQTPKHLITATGQRVTLRCSPRSGDLSVYWYQQSLDQGLQFLIQYYNGEERAKGNILERFSAQQFPDLHSELNLSSLELGDSALYFCASSAGPDRGFNSPLHFGNGTRLTVT.

V and J are TRBV5-4 and TRBJ2-2, with 9 bases identical to TRBD2. Germline V CDR1 and CDR2: SGHNT, YYREEE (reference sequence). V lost 1 base, J lost 3 bases, and 4 bases stayed unmatched. The CDR3 is made up of 16 amino acids. The CDR3: CASSLLSGRDTGELFF. DNA of the CDR3: TGTGCCAGCAGCTTGCTTAGCGGGAGAGACACCGGGGAGCTGTTTTTT.

V usage is TRBV7-8 and J usage is TRBJ2-2; 8 bases are shared with TRBD1. Germline trimming cut 5 bases from V and 6 bases from J; bases unmatched to any gene: 11. Germline values: CDR1 SGHVS, CDR2 FQNEAQ. The CDR3 sequence is 16 residues long. The CDR3 DNA follows: TGTGCCAGCAGCCATGGACAGGGTGGGGGCTCCGGGGAGCTGTTTTTT. This sequence encodes CASSHGQGGGSGELFF.

This chain links TRBV28 with TRBJ1-1; D unclear. The CDR3 has 11 residues. V was cut by 6 bases and J by 7 bases, with 9 bases left in between. Per the germline V gene, CDR1 is MDHEN and CDR2 is SYDVKM. Here the CDR3 reads CASSLSSEAFF. The DNA of the CDR3 is TGTGCCAGCAGCTTGAGTAGTGAAGCTTTCTTT.

The V gene is TRBV21-1, the J gene TRBJ2-6; the DNA was not used to check the table's D call, TRBD1. TRBV21-1 constitutes a pseudogene. The CDR3 sequence is 18 residues long. The CDR3 DNA sequence: TGTGCCAGCAGCACCTCTCTACAGGGGGTCTCTGGGGCCAACGTCCTGACTTTC. The encoded protein is CASSTSLQGVSGANVLTF.

This sequence joins TRBV6-6 and TRBJ2-5, with 7 nucleotides matching TRBD2. Germline V gene lookup returns CDR1 MNHNY and CDR2 SVGAGI (reference sequence). V gave up 8 bases and J gave up 5 bases; unmatched junction bases: 14. The CDR3 is 15 amino acids. CDR3 residues: CASCSLAGVGETQYF. The DNA for the CDR3 is TGTGCCAGCTGCTCACTTGCGGGAGTGGGGGAGACCCAGTACTTC.

The chain employs TRBV6-6 and TRBJ2-7, with a weak D call TRBD2 (6 bases). Between the trimmed V and J ends, which lost 2 bases and 0 bases, there was a span of 14 bases. The germline V gene has CDR1 MNHNY and CDR2 SVGAGI (reference sequence). This CDR3 has 16 amino acids. CDR3 in DNA: TGTGCCAGCAGTTACCGCGGGGTAGCCCCCTCCTACGAGCAGTACTTC. Amino acid sequence: CASSYRGVAPSYEQYF.